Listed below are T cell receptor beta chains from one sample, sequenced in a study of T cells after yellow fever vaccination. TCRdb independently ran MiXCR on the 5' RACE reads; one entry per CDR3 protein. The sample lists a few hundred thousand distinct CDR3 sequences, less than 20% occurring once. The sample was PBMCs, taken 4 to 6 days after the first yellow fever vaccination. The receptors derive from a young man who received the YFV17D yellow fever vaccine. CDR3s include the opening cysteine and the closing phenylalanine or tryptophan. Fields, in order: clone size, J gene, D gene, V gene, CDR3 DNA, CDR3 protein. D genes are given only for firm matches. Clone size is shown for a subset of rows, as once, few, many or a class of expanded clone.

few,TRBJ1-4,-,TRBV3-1,TGTGCCAGCAGCCCTACAAGTACTAATGAAAAACTGTTTTTT,CASSPTSTNEKLFF
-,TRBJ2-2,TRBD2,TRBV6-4,TGTGCCAGCAGCCGACCACTAGCGGGGGGGCCGTGGGTCACCGGGGAGCTGTTTTTT,CASSRPLAGGPWVTGELFF
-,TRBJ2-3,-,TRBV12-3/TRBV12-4,TGTGCCAGCAGTCTCTACGACGGGAGCACAGATACGCAGTATTTT,CASSLYDGSTDTQYF
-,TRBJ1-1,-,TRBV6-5,TGTGCCAGCAGTTCCGGGGGGCGGACTACTGAAGCTTTCTTT,CASSSGGRTTEAFF
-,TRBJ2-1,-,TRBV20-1,TGCAGTGCTAGCCCCGAGACAGGGAGGTCCTACAATGAGCAGTTCTTC,CSASPETGRSYNEQFF
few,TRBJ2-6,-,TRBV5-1,TGCGCCAGCAGCTCACTCGGGGAGGCCAACGTCCTGACTTTC,CASSSLGEANVLTF
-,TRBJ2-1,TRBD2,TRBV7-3,TGTGCCAGCAGCTATAAGCGGGGGACCACCTACAATGAGCAGTTCTTC,CASSYKRGTTYNEQFF
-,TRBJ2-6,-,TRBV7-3,TGTGCCAGCAGCTTAACCCCACACGGCTCTGGGGCCAACGTCCTGACTTTC,CASSLTPHGSGANVLTF
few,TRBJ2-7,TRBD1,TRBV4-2,TGTGCCAGCAGCCAACGCACCGACAGGGGGAACTACGAGCAGTACTTC,CASSQRTDRGNYEQYF
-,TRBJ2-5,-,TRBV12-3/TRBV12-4,TGTGCCAGCAGTTTGTGGGGGTTTGGGGAGACCCAGTACTTC,CASSLWGFGETQYF
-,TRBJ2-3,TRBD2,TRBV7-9,TGTGCCAGCAGCTTCTTCCTAGCGGGGGGGCAGGATACGCAGTATTTT,CASSFFLAGGQDTQYF
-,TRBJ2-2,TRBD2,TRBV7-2,TGTGCCAGCAGCCTAACACTAGCGGGGCCCTATAACACCGGGGAGCTGTTTTTT,CASSLTLAGPYNTGELFF
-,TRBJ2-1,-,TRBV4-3,TGCGCTAGCAGCCCGGGACTGACCCTGGGCAATGAGCAGTTCTTC,CASSPGLTLGNEQFF